The 13 T cell receptor beta chains listed next were all sequenced from one sample in a study of OX40 agonist ivuxolimab in advanced cancers. The receptor library was made with the immunoSEQ multiplex PCR assay. TCRdb carries this immuneACCESS record with in-frame sequences only. Its versions omit some clonotypes, under half of them owing to an unresolved V gene in the studies checked, with the rest unexplained. This sample lists approximately 65,000 clones; more than 70% were detected once. The ten largest clones capture 1.1% of the sample. The sequences come from CD4+ or CD8+ T cells sorted from blood, collected in a trial of the OX40 agonist ivuxolimab. The origin of the receptors is an adult with an advanced solid tumor such as melanoma, head and neck, liver or kidney cancer.

The V and J genes are TRBV4-2 and TRBJ2-7; 7 bases are shared with TRBD1. This CDR3 is built from 15 residues. Losses at the gene ends were 0 bases for V and 4 bases for J; bases not matched to a gene: 6. Germline V gene lookup returns CDR1 LGHNA and CDR2 YNFKEQ. Here the CDR3 DNA reads TGTGCCAGCAGCCAAGAGGGACAGACACAGTACGAGCAGTACTTC. As protein: CASSQEGQTQYEQYF.

V and J are TRBV2 and TRBJ1-2; 8 bases map to TRBD1. J was trimmed by 8 bases and V by 4 bases; bases with no gene match: 3. There are 12 residues in the CDR3. Germline V gene sequence: CDR1 SNHLY, CDR2 FYNNEI. CDR3 DNA sequence: TGTGCCAGCAGTGGTGACAGGGGCGGCTACACCTTC. It encodes CASSGDRGGYTF.

The J gene is TRBJ1-1, the V gene TRBV7-9, with D possibly being TRBD1 (5 bases). V lost 1 base and J 6 bases, leaving 9 bases between the germline ends. The CDR3 spans 13 residues. Germline CDR1 SEHNR, CDR2 FQNEAQ (reference sequence). The CDR3 here is CASSLGGSAEAFF. The CDR3 nucleotides are TGTGCCAGCAGCTTAGGGGGGAGCGCTGAAGCTTTCTTT.

This chain joins TRBV16 and TRBJ2-7; perhaps TRBD1 as D (6 bases). Deletions cut 6 bases from V and 4 bases from J, with 10 bases between. Germline V gene data show CDR1 as KGHSY and CDR2 as FQNENV. CDR3 length equals 12 residues. The CDR3 sequence: CASSLQGYEQYF. Here the CDR3 DNA reads TGTGCCAGCAGTTTACAGGGATACGAGCAGTACTTC.

The CDR3 loop reads CASSPNMEYEQYF. For the CDR3, the DNA is TGTGCCAGCTCACCCAATATGGAGTACGAGCAGTACTTC. The V call is TRBV18, the J call TRBJ2-7; D is unresolved. Trimming took 3 bases from V and 4 from J, leaving 10 bases between them. Per the germline V gene, CDR1 is KGHSH and CDR2 is LQKENI. The CDR3 totals 13 residues.

The CDR3 is CASSPGHHNEQFF. Written as DNA, the CDR3 is TGTGCCAGCAGTCCGGGACACCACAATGAGCAGTTCTTC. The chain joins TRBV13 to TRBJ2-1, with D possibly matching TRBD1 (6 bases). Germline values: CDR1 PRHDT, CDR2 FYEKMQ (reference sequence). Trimming left V 6 bases short and J 5 bases short, with 11 bases between. This CDR3 is 13 amino acids long.

The rearrangement uses TRBV27 and TRBJ1-5; no clear D. V lost 5 bases to trimming and J lost 1 base, with 27 bases between them. The germline V gene has CDR1 MNHEY and CDR2 SMNVEV (reference sequence). The CDR3 totals 20 residues. CDR3: CASSPHYPDPAGLSNQPQHF. The CDR3 coding sequence is TGTGCCAGCAGTCCCCACTATCCAGACCCGGCTGGGCTCAGCAATCAGCCCCAGCATTTT.

The chain uses TRBV27 and TRBJ1-6; tentatively, D is TRBD1 (6 bases). With 6 bases removed from V and 5 bases from J, the gap between germline ends came to 23 bases. The CDR3 runs to 18 residues. The germline V gene encodes CDR1 MNHEY and CDR2 SMNVEV (reference sequence). CDR3 loop: CASRKETRTVGDNSPLHF. CDR3 in DNA: TGTGCCAGCAGAAAGGAGACTCGGACAGTCGGCGATAATTCACCCCTCCACTTT.

This chain links TRBV4-2 with TRBJ2-7, with a possible D match to TRBD2 (7 bases). The CDR3 has 16 residues. Trimming shortened V by 3 bases and J by 5 bases, and 20 bases separated the two germline ends. The germline gives CDR1 LGHNA, CDR2 YNFKEQ. The CDR3 loop reads CASSQFGGPGYHEQYF. As DNA, the CDR3 is TGTGCCAGCAGCCAGTTCGGGGGGCCAGGTTACCACGAGCAGTACTTC.

The table lists this clone with a few counts. The V and J genes are TRBV11-2 and TRBJ1-2; possible D gene TRBD1, 5 bases. CDR3 length equals 16 residues. Germline values: CDR1 SGHAT, CDR2 FQNNGV. V was pared by 5 bases and J by 2 bases, with 18 bases between. In DNA, the CDR3 is TGTGCCAGCAGCCCCACCCTCGGTGGGGGAAACTATGGCTACACCTTC. It is translated as CASSPTLGGGNYGYTF.

The genes are TRBV30 and TRBJ1-5; 8 positions agree with TRBD1. Germline values: CDR1 GTSNPN, CDR2 SVGIG (reference sequence). CDR3 length: 16 residues. The V gene end was trimmed by 3 bases and the J gene end by 1 base; junction bases not matched to a gene: 8. CDR3: CAWSSRGQGSNQPQHF. In DNA, the CDR3 is TGTGCCTGGAGCTCTAGAGGACAGGGAAGCAATCAGCCCCAGCATTTT.

This clone was observed a single time. The CDR3 region has the DNA TGTGCCAGCAGTGAATGGAGGGCTCCCTCACCCCTCCACTTT. Encoded protein: CASSEWRAPSPLHF. The chain employs TRBV6-1 and TRBJ1-6; D unresolved. CDR1 and CDR2 (germline): MNHNS, SASEGT. V lost 2 bases and J 10 bases, leaving 12 bases between the germline ends. The CDR3 spans 14 residues.

The V call is TRBV7-9, the J call TRBJ1-1, with TRBD1 identical over 7 bases. The CDR3 extends over 15 amino acids. The germline CDR1 and CDR2 sequences are SEHNR and FQNEAQ (reference sequence). J lost 0 bases, V lost 2 bases, and 3 bases had no gene match. The CDR3 sequence: CASSLQGQMNTEAFF. Here the CDR3 DNA reads TGTGCCAGCAGCTTACAGGGACAGATGAACACTGAAGCTTTCTTT.